This entry lists 15 T cell receptor beta chains sequenced from one sample in a study of blood T cell repertoires in COVID-19. Sequencing was performed with immunoSEQ multiplex PCR; in TCRdb, only in-frame clones are kept and a portion is missing. The profile covers 65,000 to 80,000 clones, with roughly nine tenths appearing a single time and 8% to 10% taken by the ten largest. Sequencing was carried out using peripheral blood. These receptors originate from a human donor in a cohort sampled during active COVID-19.

The chain recombines TRBV28 with TRBJ2-1, with TRBD2 matching 7 bases. The germline gives CDR1 MDHEN, CDR2 SYDVKM. This CDR3 has 15 amino acids. J was trimmed by 4 bases and V by 1 base; bases with no gene match: 4. The CDR3 sequence is CASSLSSGGYNEQFF. The CDR3 bases are TGTGCCAGCAGTTTATCCTCGGGAGGATACAATGAGCAGTTCTTC.

The chain carries TRBV5-5 and TRBJ2-5; no clear D. This CDR3 contains 13 residues. CDR1 and CDR2 from the germline V gene are SGHKS and YYEKEE (reference sequence). Trimming left V 2 bases short and J 2 bases short, with 7 bases between. DNA of the CDR3: TGTGCCAGCAGCTTCCCAACTCAAGAGACCCAGTACTTC. Its translation: CASSFPTQETQYF.

The chain joins TRBV7-6 to TRBJ2-7; 8 bases are shared with TRBD1. Germline assignment: CDR1 SGHVS and CDR2 FNYEAQ. This CDR3 comprises 14 residues. The V segment lost 1 base and the J segment 7 bases; nucleotides outside the gene matches: 6. The CDR3 loop is CASSLGTGGREQYF. DNA of the CDR3: TGTGCCAGCAGCTTAGGCACAGGGGGAAGAGAGCAGTACTTC. Full variable domain (missing parts from reference TRBV7-6 and TRBJ2-7): GAGVSQSPRYKVTKRGQDVALRCDPISGHVSLYWYRQALGQGPEFLTYFNYEAQQDKSGLPNDRFSAERPEGSISTLTIQRTEQRDSAMYRCASSLGTGGREQYFGPGTRLTVT.

This clone was detected only once. This chain links TRBV27 with TRBJ2-1; 9 nucleotides agree with TRBD2. Unmatched junction bases numbered 6, after V lost 3 bases and J lost 3 bases. CDR1 is MNHEY, CDR2 SMNVEV, per germline (reference sequence). The CDR3 has 16 residues. The CDR3 DNA is TGTGCCAGCAGTTTTTCGACTAGCGGTTTCTACAATGAGCAGTTCTTC. Protein sequence: CASSFSTSGFYNEQFF.

The gene calls are TRBV29-1 and TRBJ2-3; D might be TRBD1 (6 bases). V lost 3 bases and J 1 base, leaving 14 bases between the germline ends. There are 15 residues in the CDR3. The V gene's germline CDR1 is SQVTM and CDR2 ANQGSEA. The CDR3 loop reads CSVDGTAGGTDTQYF. The CDR3 DNA sequence: TGCAGCGTTGATGGAACCGCAGGGGGCACAGATACGCAGTATTTT.

The chain combines TRBV6-5 with TRBJ1-1; D is unclear. CDR1 and CDR2 from the germline V gene are MNHEY and SVGAGI. The CDR3 length is 13 residues. V was clipped by 8 bases and J by 0 bases, with 10 bases between them. CDR3 sequence (DNA): TGTGCCAGCCGCGACTACATGAACACTGAAGCTTTCTTT. This translates into CASRDYMNTEAFF.

The CDR3 DNA follows: TGTGCCAGCAGTTACTCGACTAGGGCCCGGGGTAGCTACACCTTC. Translating gives CASSYSTRARGSYTF. This chain joins TRBV6-5 and TRBJ1-2, with D uncertain. Trimming took 0 bases from V and 9 from J, leaving 17 bases between them. CDR1 is MNHEY, CDR2 SVGAGI, per germline. The CDR3 length is 15 residues.

This chain uses TRBV7-9 with TRBJ2-2; 9 bases map to TRBD2. This CDR3 contains 16 residues. The V and J ends lost 5 bases and 0 bases, in that order; junction bases with no gene match: 4. The germline V gene has CDR1 SEHNR and CDR2 FQNEAQ (reference sequence). The CDR3 loop is CASSQTSGSNTGELFF. The DNA of the CDR3 is TGTGCCAGCAGCCAAACTAGCGGGTCGAACACCGGGGAGCTGTTTTTT. Full variable domain (rest looked up from reference TRBV7-9 and TRBJ2-2): DTGVSQNPRHKITKRGQNVTFRCDPISEHNRLYWYRQTLGQGPEFLTYFQNEAQLEKSRLLSDRFSAERPKGSFSTLEIQRTEQGDSAMYLCASSQTSGSNTGELFFGEGSRLTVL.

The chain recombines TRBV27 with TRBJ1-1, with TRBD1 as a possible D gene (5 bases). Germline V gene sequence: CDR1 MNHEY, CDR2 SMNVEV (reference sequence). CDR3 length: 19 amino acids. V lost 6 bases and J lost 6, with 32 bases in between. The CDR3 DNA reads as TGTGCCAGCAGGCGAGACCTGGACACCTTAGGCGTTAGCGGGCCTGAAGCTTTCTTT. This sequence encodes CASRRDLDTLGVSGPEAFF.

J is TRBJ1-6 and V is TRBV6-5, with D perhaps TRBD1 (6 bases). The CDR3 totals 14 residues. CDR1 is MNHEY and CDR2 is SVGAGI in the germline V gene. V lost 6 bases to trimming and J lost 5 bases, with 11 bases between them. The CDR3 region is CASSLQGNNSPLHF. The CDR3 region has the DNA TGTGCCAGCAGCTTACAGGGAAATAATTCACCCCTCCACTTT.

J is TRBJ2-1 and V is TRBV19; 10 bases map to TRBD2. V lost 5 bases, J lost 3 bases, and 10 bases stayed unmatched. The CDR3 spans 17 residues. CDR1 and CDR2 (germline): LNHDA, SQIVND (reference sequence). For the CDR3, the DNA is TGTGCCAGTAGTCCCGCCTCTACTAGCGGGATCTACAATGAGCAGTTCTTC. This encodes CASSPASTSGIYNEQFF.

The CDR3: CASSIGAERGYTF. DNA of the CDR3: TGTGCCAGCAGTATTGGGGCAGAACGAGGCTACACCTTC. The genes are TRBV7-2 and TRBJ1-2, with D possibly being TRBD1 (5 bases). Looked up from germline, CDR1 is SGHTA and CDR2 is FQGNSA. The CDR3 extends over 13 amino acids. The germline V and J ends were trimmed by 6 bases and 8 bases, with 16 bases remaining between them.

This clone was counted between two and nine times. The rearrangement uses TRBV5-4 and TRBJ2-5; 11 bases line up with TRBD1. CDR1 and CDR2 (germline): SGHNT, YYREEE (reference sequence). The CDR3 has 15 residues. V was pared by 3 bases and J by 7 bases, with 8 bases of the junction left unmatched. CDR3 amino acids: CASSSGTGGRGTQYF. The CDR3 DNA reads as TGTGCCAGCAGCTCCGGGACAGGGGGACGAGGGACCCAGTACTTC.

The chain carries TRBV19 and TRBJ2-5, with a possible D match to TRBD2 (5 bases). CDR1 LNHDA and CDR2 SQIVND come from the germline V gene (reference sequence). The CDR3 sequence is 15 residues long. Trimming removed 11 bases from V and 2 bases from J, with 21 bases in between. CDR3 sequence (DNA): TGTGCCTTTATCCGGGGTCTTGACCTTCAAGAGACCCAGTACTTC. Its protein product is CAFIRGLDLQETQYF.

The rearrangement uses TRBV7-3 and TRBJ1-3; 7 bases are a match to TRBD1. Germline V CDR1 and CDR2: SGHTA, FQGTGA. This CDR3 is 12 amino acids long. V dropped 6 bases and J dropped 11; count of bases not matched to a gene: 7. The CDR3 nucleotides are TGTGCCAGCAGACCGACAGGGATCGCCATATATTTT. Translated, it gives CASRPTGIAIYF.